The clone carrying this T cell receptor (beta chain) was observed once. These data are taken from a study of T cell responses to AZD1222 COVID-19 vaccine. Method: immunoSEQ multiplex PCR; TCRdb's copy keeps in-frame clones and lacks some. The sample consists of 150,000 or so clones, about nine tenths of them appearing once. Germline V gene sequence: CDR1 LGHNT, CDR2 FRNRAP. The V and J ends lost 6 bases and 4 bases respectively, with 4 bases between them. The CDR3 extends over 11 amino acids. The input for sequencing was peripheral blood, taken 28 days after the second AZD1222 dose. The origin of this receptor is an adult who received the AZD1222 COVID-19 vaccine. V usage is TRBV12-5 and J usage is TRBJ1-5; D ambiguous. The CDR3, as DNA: TGTGCTAGTGGCCTAAATCAGCCCCAGCATTTT. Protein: CASGLNQPQHF.